This TCR beta chain was captured in a study of blood T cell repertoires in COVID-19. At the level of the study: Sources were T cells, B-cell-depleted T cells, or PBMCs; the material itself was cDNA or gDNA.

Trimming shortened V by 7 bases and J by 0 bases, and 13 bases separated the two germline ends. The CDR3 runs to 15 residues. Germline lookup yields CDR1 MNHEY and CDR2 SVGAGI. In the source study's methods: Reference gene primer amplification in the assay estimated nucleated cell counts. Clones were sequenced by immunoSEQ multiplex PCR, and TCRdb holds only the in-frame ones, with some missing. V and J calls and clone size come straight from that table; D and trimming were deduced from the DNA. The sample records a few hundred thousand clones, approximately 86% being singletons. The chain employs TRBV6-5 and TRBJ1-5; a weak D match, TRBD1 (6 bases). The sequenced material came from peripheral blood. The sequence derives from a man in his forties who had recovered from COVID-19. CDR3 coding DNA: TGTGCCAGCAAACGGACAGATTATAGCAATCAGCCCCAGCATTTT. Amino acid sequence: CASKRTDYSNQPQHF.